This T cell receptor (beta chain) stems from a study of immune evolution from preneoplasia to lung adenocarcinoma. Study results and limitations: Later-stage lesions appeared to have more T cells, more diversity, less clonality.

Sequencing was performed with immunoSEQ multiplex PCR; in TCRdb, only in-frame clones are kept and a portion is missing. The sample holds approximately 3,000 clones, about nine tenths seen once. In the case of this clone: Its antigen is still unknown.

Trimming cost V 0 bases and J 4 bases, with 13 bases left between them. The CDR3 covers 16 residues. CDR1 is SGHNT, CDR2 YENEEA, per germline. Each case's diagnosis was confirmed by two pathologists on H&E. Material: FFPE adjacent normal lung tissue. The rearrangement joins TRBV11-3 to TRBJ1-3; D remains ambiguous. The clonotype was recovered from a person aged 60 to 85 with lung adenocarcinoma. The CDR3 sequence: CASSLETTVSGNTIYF. CDR3 nucleotides: TGTGCCAGCAGCTTAGAGACGACCGTCTCGGGAAACACCATATATTTT.